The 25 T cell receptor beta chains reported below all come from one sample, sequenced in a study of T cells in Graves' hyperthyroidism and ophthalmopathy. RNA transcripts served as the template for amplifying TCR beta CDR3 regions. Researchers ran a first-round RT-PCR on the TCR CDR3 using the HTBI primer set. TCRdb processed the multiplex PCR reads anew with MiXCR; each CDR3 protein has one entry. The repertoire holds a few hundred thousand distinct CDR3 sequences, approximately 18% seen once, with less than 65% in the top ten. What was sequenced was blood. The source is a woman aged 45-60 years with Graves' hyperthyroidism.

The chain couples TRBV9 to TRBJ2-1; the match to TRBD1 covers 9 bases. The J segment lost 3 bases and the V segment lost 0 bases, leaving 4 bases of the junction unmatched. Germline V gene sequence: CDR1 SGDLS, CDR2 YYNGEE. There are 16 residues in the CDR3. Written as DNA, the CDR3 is TGTGCCAGCAGCGTAGGGACAGGGGAACTCTACAATGAGCAGTTCTTC. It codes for CASSVGTGELYNEQFF.

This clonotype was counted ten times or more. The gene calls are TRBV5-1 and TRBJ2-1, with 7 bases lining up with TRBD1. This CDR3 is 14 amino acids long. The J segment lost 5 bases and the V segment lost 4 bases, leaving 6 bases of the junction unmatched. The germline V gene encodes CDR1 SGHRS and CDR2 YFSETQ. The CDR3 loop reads CASSLGTVNNEQFF. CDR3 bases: TGCGCCAGCAGCCTCGGGACAGTAAACAATGAGCAGTTCTTC.

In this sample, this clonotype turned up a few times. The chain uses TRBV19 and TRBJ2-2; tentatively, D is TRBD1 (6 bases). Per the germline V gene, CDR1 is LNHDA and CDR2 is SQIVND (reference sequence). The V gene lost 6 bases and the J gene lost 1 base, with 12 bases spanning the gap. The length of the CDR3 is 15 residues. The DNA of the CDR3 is TGTGCCAGTAGCACAGGGAAGCGGAACACCGGGGAGCTGTTTTTT. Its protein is CASSTGKRNTGELFF.

In DNA form, the CDR3 reads TGTGCCAGCAGTCCCAGAAGCGGGAGGAAAAACATTCAGTACTTC. It is translated as CASSPRSGRKNIQYF. This chain joins TRBV6-2 or TRBV6-3 and TRBJ2-4; 9 positions match TRBD2. Germline CDR1 reads MNHEY; CDR2 reads SVGEGT. V trimming: 5 bases; J trimming: 4 bases; junction bases outside the gene matches: 6. This CDR3 has 15 amino acids.

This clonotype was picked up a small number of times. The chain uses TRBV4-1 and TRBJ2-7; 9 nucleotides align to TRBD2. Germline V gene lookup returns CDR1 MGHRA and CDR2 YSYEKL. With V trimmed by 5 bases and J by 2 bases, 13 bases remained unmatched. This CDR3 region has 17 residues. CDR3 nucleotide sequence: TGCGCCAGCAGCACACTTTTTGGCGGGAGGGTTACCTACGAGCAGTACTTC. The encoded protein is CASSTLFGGRVTYEQYF.

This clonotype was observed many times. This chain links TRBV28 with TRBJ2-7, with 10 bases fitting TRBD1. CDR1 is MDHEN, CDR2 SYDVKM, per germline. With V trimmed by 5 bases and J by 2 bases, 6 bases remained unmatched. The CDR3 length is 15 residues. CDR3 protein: CASSPPGTGAYEQYF. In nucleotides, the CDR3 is TGTGCCAGCAGTCCCCCCGGGACAGGGGCCTACGAGCAGTACTTC. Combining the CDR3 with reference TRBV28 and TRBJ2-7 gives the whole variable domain DVKVTQSSRYLVKRTGEKVFLECVQDMDHENMFWYRQDPGLGLRLIYFSYDVKMKEKGDIPEGYSVSREKKERFSLILESASTNQTSMYLCASSPPGTGAYEQYFGPGTRLTVT.

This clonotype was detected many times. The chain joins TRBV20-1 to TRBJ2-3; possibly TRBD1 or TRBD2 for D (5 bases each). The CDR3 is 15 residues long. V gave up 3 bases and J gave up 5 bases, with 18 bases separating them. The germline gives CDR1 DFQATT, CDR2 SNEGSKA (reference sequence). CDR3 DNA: TGCAGTGCTAGCGGGACCACCCCTTGGATAGATACGCAGTATTTT. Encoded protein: CSASGTTPWIDTQYF.

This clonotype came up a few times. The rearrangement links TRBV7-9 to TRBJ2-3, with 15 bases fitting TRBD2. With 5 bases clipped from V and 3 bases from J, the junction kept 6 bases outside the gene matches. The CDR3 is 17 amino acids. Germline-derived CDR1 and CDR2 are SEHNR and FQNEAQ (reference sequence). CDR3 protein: CASSTGLAGGRTDTQYF. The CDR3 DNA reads TGTGCCAGCAGCACCGGACTAGCGGGGGGGCGGACAGATACGCAGTATTTT.

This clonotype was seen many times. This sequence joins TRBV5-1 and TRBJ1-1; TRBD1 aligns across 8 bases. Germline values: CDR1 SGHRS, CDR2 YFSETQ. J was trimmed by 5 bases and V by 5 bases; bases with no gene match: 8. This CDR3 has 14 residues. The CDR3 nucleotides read TGCGCCAGCAGTTCTCAGGGGGCCGGGACTGAAGCTTTCTTT. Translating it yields CASSSQGAGTEAFF.

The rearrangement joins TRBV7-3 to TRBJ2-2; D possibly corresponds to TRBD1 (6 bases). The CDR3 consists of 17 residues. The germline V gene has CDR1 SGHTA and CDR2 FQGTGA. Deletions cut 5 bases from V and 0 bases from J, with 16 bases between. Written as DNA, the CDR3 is TGTGCCAGCAGCCCGACCGGGACAACAGCGAACACCGGGGAGCTGTTTTTT. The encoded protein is CASSPTGTTANTGELFF.

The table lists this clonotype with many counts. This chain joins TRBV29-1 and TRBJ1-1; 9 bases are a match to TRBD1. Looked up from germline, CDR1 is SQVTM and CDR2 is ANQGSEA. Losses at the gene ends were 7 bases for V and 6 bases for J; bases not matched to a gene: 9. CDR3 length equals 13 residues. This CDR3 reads CSAGDRALAEAFF. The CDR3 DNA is TGCAGCGCTGGGGACAGGGCGTTGGCTGAAGCTTTCTTT.

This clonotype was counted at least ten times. The CDR3: CASSSLRGTTDTQYF. The DNA for the CDR3 is TGTGCCAGCAGTAGCCTGCGGGGGACCACAGATACGCAGTATTTT. The genes are TRBV7-2 and TRBJ2-3; the match to TRBD2 covers 7 bases. Germline values: CDR1 SGHTA, CDR2 FQGNSA. The J segment lost 2 bases and the V segment lost 6 bases, leaving 8 bases of the junction unmatched. CDR3 length: 15 residues.

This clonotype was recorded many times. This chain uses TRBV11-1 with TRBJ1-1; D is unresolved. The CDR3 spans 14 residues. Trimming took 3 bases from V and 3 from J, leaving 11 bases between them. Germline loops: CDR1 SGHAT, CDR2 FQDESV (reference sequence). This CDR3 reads CASSFRRDYTEAFF. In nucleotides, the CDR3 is TGTGCCAGCAGCTTCCGCCGGGATTACACTGAAGCTTTCTTT.

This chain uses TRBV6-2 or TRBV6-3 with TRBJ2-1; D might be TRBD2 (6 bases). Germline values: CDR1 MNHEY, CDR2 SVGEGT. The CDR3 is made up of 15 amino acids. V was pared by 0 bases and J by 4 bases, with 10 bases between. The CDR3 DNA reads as TGTGCCAGCAGTTACTCCCTAGCGAATTACAATGAGCAGTTCTTC. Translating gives CASSYSLANYNEQFF.

The CDR3, as DNA: TGTGCCAGCAGCCAAGATTGGAGGGGTCCAGCAGAGACCCAGTACTTC. This gives the protein CASSQDWRGPAETQYF. The rearrangement joins TRBV3-1 to TRBJ2-5; TRBD2 might be the D (6 bases). V gave up 0 bases and J gave up 4 bases, with 15 bases separating them. Germline V gives CDR1 LGHDT, CDR2 YNNKEL (reference sequence). This CDR3 comprises 16 residues.

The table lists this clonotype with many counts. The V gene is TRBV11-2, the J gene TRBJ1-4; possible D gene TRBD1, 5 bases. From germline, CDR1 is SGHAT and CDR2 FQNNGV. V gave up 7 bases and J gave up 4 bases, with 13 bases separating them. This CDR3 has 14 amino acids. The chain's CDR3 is CASTPPGGNEKLFF. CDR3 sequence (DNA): TGTGCCAGCACTCCTCCTGGGGGTAATGAAAAACTGTTTTTT.

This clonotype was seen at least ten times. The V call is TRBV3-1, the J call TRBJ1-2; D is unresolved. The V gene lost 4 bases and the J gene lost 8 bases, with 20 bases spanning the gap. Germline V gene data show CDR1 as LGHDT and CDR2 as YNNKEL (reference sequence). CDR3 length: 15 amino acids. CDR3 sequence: CASSLAGPHVEGYTF. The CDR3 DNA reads TGTGCCAGCAGCCTAGCAGGACCCCACGTGGAAGGCTACACCTTC.

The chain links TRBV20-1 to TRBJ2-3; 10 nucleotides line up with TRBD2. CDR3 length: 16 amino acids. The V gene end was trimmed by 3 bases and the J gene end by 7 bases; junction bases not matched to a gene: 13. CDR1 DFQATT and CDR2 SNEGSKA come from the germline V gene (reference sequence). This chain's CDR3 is CSASGGLAGAGNTQYF. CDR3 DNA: TGCAGTGCTAGCGGCGGGCTAGCGGGAGCGGGGAATACGCAGTATTTT.

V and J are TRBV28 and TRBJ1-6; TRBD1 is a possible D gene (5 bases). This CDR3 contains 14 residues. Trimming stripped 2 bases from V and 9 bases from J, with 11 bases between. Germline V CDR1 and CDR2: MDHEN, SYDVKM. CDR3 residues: CASSLQGVGSPLHF. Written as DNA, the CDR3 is TGTGCCAGCAGTTTACAGGGTGTGGGTTCACCCCTCCACTTT. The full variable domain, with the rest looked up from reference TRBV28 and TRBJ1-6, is DVKVTQSSRYLVKRTGEKVFLECVQDMDHENMFWYRQDPGLGLRLIYFSYDVKMKEKGDIPEGYSVSREKKERFSLILESASTNQTSMYLCASSLQGVGSPLHFGNGTRLTVT.

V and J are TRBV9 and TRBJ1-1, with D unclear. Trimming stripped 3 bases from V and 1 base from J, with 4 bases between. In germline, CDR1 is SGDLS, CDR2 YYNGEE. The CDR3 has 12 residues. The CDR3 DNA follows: TGTGCCAGCAGCGGATCGAACACTGAAGCTTTCTTT. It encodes CASSGSNTEAFF.

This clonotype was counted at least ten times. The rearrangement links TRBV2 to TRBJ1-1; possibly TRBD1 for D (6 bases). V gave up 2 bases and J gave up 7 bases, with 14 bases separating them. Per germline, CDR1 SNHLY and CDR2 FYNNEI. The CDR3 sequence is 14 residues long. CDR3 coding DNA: TGTGCCAGCAGTGAATGGGGGGCTATTAATGAAGCTTTCTTT. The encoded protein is CASSEWGAINEAFF.

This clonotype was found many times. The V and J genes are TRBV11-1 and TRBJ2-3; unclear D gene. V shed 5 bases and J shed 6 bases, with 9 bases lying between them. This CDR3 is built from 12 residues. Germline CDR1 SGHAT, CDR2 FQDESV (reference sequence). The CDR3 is CASSLTTDTQYF. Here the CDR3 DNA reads TGTGCCAGCAGCCTGACCACGGATACGCAGTATTTT.

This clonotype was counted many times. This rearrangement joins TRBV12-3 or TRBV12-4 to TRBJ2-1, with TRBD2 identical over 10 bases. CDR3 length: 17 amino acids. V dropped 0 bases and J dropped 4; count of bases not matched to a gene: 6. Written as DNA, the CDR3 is TGTGCCAGCAGTTTAGCGGTTAGCGGGGGGTTTTACAATGAGCAGTTCTTC. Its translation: CASSLAVSGGFYNEQFF.

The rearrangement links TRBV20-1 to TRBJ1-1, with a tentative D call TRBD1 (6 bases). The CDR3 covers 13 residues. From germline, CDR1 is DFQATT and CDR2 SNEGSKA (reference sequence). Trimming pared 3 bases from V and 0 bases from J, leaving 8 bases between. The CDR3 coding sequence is TGCAGTGCTAGGGACAGCATGAACACTGAAGCTTTCTTT. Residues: CSARDSMNTEAFF.

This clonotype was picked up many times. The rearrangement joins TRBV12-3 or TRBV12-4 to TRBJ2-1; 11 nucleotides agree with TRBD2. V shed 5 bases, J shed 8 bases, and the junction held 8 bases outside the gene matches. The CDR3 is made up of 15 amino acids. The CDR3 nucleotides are TGTGCCAGCAGTCTTAGCGGGGGGGCGGACGATGAGCAGTTCTTC. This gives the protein CASSLSGGADDEQFF.